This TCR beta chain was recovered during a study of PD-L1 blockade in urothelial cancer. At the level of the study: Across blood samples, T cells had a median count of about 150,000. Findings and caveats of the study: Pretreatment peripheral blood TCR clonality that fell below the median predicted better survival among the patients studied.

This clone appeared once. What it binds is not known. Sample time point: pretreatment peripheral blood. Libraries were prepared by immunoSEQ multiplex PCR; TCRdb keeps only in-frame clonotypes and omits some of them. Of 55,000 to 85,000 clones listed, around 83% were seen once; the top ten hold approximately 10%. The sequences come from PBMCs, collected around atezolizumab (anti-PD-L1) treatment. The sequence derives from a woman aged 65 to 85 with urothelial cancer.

The CDR3 region has the DNA TGCGCCAGCAGCCGGAAGGACTCTGGGCCACCCCTCCACTTT. This gives the protein CASSRKDSGPPLHF. The chain has TRBV5-1 and TRBJ1-6; no clear D gene. The V end was cut by 4 bases, the J end by 11 bases, with 16 bases between. This CDR3 has 14 residues. Per germline, CDR1 SGHRS and CDR2 YFSETQ.